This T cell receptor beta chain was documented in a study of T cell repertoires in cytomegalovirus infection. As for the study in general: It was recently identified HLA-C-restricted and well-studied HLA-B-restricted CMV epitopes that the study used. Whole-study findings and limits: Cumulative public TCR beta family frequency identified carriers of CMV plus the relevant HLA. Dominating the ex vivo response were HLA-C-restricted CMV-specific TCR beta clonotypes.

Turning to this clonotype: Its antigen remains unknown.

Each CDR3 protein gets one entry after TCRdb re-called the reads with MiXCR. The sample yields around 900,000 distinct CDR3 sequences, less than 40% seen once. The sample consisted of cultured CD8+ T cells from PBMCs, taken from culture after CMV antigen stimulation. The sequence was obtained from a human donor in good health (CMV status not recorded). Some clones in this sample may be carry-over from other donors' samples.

The CDR3 DNA reads TGTGCCAGCCTAGGGTCACAGGGTCTCACTGAAGCTTTCTTT. Translated, it gives CASLGSQGLTEAFF. The genes are TRBV5-5 and TRBJ1-1; perhaps TRBD1 as D (6 bases). V gave up 7 bases and J gave up 4 bases, with 17 bases separating them. The CDR3 loop spans 14 amino acids. Germline CDR1 and CDR2: SGHKS and YYEKEE (reference sequence). The variable domain in full, completed from reference TRBV5-5 and TRBJ1-1, reads DAGVTQSPTHLIKTRGQQVTLRCSPISGHKSVSWYQQVLGQGPQFIFQYYEKEERGRGNFPDRFSARQFPNYSSELNVNALLLGDSALYLCASLGSQGLTEAFFGQGTRLTVV.